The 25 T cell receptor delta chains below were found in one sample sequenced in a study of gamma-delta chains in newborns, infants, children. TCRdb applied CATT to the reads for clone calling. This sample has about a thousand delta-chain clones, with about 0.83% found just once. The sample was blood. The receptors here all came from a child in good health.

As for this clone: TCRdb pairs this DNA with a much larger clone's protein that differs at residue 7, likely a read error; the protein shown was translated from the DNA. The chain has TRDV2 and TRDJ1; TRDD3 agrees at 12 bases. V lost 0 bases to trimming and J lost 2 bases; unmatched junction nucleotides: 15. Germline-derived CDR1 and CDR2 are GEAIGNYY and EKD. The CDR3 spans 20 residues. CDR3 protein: CACDTYCWGIRVGETDKLIF. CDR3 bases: TGTGCCTGTGACACCTACTGCTGGGGGATACGCGTGGGAGAAACCGATAAACTCATCTTT.

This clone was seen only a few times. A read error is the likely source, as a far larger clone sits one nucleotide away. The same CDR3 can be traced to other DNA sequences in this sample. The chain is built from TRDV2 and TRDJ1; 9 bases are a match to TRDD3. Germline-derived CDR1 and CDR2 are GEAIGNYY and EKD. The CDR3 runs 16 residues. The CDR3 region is CACDPLGDLNTDKLIF. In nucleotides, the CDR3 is TGTGCATGTGACCCACTGGGGGACCTAAACACCGATAAACTCATCTTT.

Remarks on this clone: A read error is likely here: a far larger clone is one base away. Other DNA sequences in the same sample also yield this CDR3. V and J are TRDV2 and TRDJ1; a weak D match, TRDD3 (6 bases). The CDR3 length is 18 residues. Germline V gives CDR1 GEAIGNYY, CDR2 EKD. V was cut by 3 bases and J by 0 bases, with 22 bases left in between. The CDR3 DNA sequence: TGTGCCTGTGACGCAGTGGGCGTGGTGGGGGTCGACACCGATAAACTCATCTTT. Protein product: CACDAVGVVGVDTDKLIF.

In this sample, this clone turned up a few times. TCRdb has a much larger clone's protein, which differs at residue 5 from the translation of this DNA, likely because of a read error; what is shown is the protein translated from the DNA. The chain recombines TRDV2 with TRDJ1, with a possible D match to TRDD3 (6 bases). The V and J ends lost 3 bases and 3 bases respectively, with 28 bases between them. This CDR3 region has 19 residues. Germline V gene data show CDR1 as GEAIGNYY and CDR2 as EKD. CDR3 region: CACDALTGNGGDSPDKLIF. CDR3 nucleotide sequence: TGTGCCTGTGACGCATTAACGGGGAATGGGGGGGACTCCCCCGATAAACTCATCTTT.

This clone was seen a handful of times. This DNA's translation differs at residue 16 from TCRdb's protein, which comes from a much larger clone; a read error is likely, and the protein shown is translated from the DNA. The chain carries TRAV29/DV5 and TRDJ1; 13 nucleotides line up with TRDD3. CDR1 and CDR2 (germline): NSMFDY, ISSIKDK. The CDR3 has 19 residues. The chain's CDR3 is CAAKPFLLGDTPYTDRLIF. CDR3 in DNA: TGTGCAGCAAAACCGTTCCTACTGGGGGATACGCCGTACACCGATAGACTCATCTTT.

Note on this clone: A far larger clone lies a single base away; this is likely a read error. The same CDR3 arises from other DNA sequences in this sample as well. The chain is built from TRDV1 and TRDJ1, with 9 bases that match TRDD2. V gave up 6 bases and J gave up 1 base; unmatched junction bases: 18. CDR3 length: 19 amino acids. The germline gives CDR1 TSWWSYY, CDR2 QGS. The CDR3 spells CALGERPSYRWGSTDKLIF. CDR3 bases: TGTGCTCTTGGAGAAAGGCCTTCCTACCGCTGGGGGTCCACCGATAAACTCATCTTT.

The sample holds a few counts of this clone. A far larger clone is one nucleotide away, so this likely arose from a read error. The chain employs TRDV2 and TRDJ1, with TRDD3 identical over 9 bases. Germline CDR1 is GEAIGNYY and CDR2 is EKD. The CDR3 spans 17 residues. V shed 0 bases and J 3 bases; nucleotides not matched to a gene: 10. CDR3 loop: CACDTRTGGHASDKLIF. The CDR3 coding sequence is TGTGCCTGTGACACCCGTACTGGGGGACACGCCTCCGATAAACTCATCTTT.

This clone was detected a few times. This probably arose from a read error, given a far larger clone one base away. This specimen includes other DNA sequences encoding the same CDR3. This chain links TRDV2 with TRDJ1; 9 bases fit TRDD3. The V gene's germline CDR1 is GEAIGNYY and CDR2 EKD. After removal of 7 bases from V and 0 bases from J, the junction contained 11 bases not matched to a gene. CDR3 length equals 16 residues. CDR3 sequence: CACDPLGDLNTDKLIF. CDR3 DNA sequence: TGTGCCTGCGACCCACTGGGGGACCTAAACACCGATAAACTCATCTTT.

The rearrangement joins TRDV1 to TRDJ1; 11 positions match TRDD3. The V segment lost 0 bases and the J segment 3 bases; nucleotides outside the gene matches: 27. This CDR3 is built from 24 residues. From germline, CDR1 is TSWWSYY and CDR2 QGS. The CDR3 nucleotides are TGTGCTCTTGGGGAACTCCAGGACCTCCCATCCATTTACTGGGGGATAAGGGAGGCCGATAAACTCATCTTT. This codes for CALGELQDLPSIYWGIREADKLIF.

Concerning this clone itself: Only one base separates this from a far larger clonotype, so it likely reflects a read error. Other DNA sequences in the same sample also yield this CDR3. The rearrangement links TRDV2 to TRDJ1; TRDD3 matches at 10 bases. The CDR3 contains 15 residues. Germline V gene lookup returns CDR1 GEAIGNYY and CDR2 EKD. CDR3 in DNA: TGTGCTTGTGACCCTTTACTGGGGGATACCGATAAACTCATCTTT. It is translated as CACDPLLGDTDKLIF.

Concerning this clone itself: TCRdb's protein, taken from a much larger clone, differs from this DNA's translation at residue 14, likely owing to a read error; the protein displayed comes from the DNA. CDR3 sequence: CALLLWPARSSSWGTRQMFF. The CDR3 nucleotides are TGTGCTCTCCTTTTATGGCCTGCTCGGTCGAGCTCCTGGGGCACCCGACAGATGTTTTTC. The genes are TRDV1 and TRDJ3, with a tentative D call TRDD3 (6 bases). Germline CDR1 and CDR2: TSWWSYY and QGS. This CDR3 is built from 20 residues.

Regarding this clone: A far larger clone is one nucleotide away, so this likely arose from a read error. This CDR3 reads CAMNAYTDKPIF. In nucleotides, the CDR3 is TGTGCTATGAACGCGTACACCGATAAACCCATCTTT. The gene calls are TRDV1 and TRDJ1; no reliable D call. Per germline, CDR1 TSWWSYY and CDR2 QGS. This CDR3 has 12 residues.

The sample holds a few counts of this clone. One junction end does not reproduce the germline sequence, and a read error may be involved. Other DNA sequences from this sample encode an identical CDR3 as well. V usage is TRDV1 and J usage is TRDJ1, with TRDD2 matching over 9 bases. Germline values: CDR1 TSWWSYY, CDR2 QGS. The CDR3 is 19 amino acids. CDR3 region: CALGEGPSYRWGSTDKLIF. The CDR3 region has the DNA TGTGCCCTTGGGGAAGGGCCTTCCTACCGCTGGGGGTCCACCGATAAACTCATCTTT.

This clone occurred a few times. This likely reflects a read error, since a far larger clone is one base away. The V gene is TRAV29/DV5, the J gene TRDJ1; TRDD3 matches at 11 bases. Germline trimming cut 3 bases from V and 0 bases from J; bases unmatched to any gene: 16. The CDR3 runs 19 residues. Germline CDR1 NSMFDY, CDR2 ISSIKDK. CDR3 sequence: CAAKPFLLGDMPYTDKLIF. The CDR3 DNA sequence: TGTGCAGCAAAACCGTTCCTACTGGGGGATATGCCGTACACCGATAAACTCATCTTT.

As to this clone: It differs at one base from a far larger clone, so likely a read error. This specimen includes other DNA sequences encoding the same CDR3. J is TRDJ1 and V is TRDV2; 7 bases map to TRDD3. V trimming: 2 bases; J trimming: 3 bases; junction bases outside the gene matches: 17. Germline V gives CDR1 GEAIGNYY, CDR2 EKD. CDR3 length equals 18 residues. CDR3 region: CACDSLSGAGGSADKLIF. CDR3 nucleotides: TGTGCCTGTGACAGCCTTTCAGGGGCTGGGGGGTCCGCCGATAAACTCATCTTT.

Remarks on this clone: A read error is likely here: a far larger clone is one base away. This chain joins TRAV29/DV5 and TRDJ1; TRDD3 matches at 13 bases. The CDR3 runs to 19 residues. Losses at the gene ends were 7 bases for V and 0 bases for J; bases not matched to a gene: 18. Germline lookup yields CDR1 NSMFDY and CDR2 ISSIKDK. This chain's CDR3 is CATKPFLLGDTPYTDKLIF. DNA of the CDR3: TGTGCAACAAAACCGTTCCTACTGGGGGATACGCCGTACACCGATAAACTCATCTTT.

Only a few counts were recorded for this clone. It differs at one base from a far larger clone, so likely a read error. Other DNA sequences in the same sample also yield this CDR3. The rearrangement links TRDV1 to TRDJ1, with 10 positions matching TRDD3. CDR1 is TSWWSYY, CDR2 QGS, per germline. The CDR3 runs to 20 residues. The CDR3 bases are TGTGCCCTTGGGGAACGGGACAGGGGGATACGCTTTCGGTACACCGATAAACTCATCTTT. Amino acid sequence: CALGERDRGIRFRYTDKLIF.

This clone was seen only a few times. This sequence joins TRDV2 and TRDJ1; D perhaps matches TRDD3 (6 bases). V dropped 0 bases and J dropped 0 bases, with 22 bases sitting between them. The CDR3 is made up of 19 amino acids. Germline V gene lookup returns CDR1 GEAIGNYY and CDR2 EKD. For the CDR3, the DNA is TGTGCCTGTGACACCGCGAACCGGGGGAACCCCCAGTACACCGATAAACTCATCTTT. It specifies CACDTANRGNPQYTDKLIF.

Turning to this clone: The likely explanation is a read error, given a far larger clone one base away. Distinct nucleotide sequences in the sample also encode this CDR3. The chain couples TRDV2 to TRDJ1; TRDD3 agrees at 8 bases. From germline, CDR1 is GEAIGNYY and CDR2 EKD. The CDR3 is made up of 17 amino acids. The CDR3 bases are TGCGCCTGTGACCCCGTACTGGGGGGCGTCTACACCGATAAACTCATCTTT. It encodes CACDPVLGGVYTDKLIF.

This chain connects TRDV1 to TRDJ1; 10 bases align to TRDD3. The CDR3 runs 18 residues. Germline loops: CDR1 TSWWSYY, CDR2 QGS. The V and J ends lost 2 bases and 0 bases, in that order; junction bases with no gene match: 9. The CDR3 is CALGEWGNWGIYTDKLIF. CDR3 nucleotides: TGTGCTCTTGGGGAATGGGGCAACTGGGGGATTTACACCGATAAACTCATCTTT.

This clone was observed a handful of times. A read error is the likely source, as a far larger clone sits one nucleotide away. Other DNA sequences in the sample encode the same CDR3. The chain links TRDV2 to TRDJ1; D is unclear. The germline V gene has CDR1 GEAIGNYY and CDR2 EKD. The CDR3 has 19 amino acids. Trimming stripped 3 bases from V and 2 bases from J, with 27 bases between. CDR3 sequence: CACDPVTLKRDSGTDKLIF. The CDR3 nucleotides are TGTGCCTGTGACCCCGTAACTCTAAAGAGGGACTCGGGAACCGATAAACTCATCTTT.

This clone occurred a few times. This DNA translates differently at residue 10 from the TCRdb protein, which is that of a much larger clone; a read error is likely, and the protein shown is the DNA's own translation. The CDR3 sequence is CACDSLSGARGSADKLIF. DNA of the CDR3: TGTGCCTGTGACAGCCTTTCAGGGGCTAGGGGATCCGCCGATAAACTCATCTTT. This rearrangement joins TRDV2 to TRDJ1, with D tentatively TRDD3 (6 bases). CDR1 and CDR2 (germline): GEAIGNYY, EKD. There are 18 residues in the CDR3. V lost 2 bases, J lost 3 bases, and 24 bases lay in between.

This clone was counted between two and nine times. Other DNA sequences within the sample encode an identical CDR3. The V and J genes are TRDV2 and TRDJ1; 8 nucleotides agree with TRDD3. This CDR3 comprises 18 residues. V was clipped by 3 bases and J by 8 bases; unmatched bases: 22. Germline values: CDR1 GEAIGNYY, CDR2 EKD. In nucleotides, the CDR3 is TGTGCCTGTGACCCCGTGGGGGGATATAAGGGAATAGCTGACAAACTCATCTTT. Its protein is CACDPVGGYKGIADKLIF.

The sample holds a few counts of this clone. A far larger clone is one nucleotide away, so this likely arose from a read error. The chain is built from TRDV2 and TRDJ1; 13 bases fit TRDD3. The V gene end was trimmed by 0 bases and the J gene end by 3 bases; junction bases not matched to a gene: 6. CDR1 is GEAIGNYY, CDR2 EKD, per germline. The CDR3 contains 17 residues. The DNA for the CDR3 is TGTGCCTGTGACACCCTATCTACTGGGGGATACGCCGATAAACTCATCTTT. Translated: CACDTLSTGGYADKLIF.

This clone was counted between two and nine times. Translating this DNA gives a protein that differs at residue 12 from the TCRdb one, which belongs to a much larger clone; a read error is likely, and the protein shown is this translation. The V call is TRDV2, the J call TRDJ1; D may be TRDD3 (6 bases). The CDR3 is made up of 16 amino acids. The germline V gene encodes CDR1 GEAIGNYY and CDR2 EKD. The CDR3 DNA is TGTGCCTGTGACACCCTCCTCGGGGGACAGACCGGTAAACTCATCTTT. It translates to CACDTLLGGQTGKLIF.